This TCR beta chain came from a study of blood T cell repertoires in COVID-19. With 2 bases removed from V and 7 bases from J, the gap between germline ends came to 12 bases. Germline assignment: CDR1 GTSNPN and CDR2 SVGIG (reference sequence). This CDR3 is built from 12 residues. This clone was observed once. Produced via immunoSEQ multiplex PCR; TCRdb's table is partial and in-frame only. Of 300,000 or so clones listed, over 75% are singletons. The rearrangement joins TRBV30 to TRBJ2-7; D is perhaps TRBD2 (5 bases). Sequencing was done on a sample of PBMCs or T cells enriched from blood (not recorded which). The source is a woman in her twenties or thirties who had recovered from COVID-19. CDR3 residues: CAWSIPPGEQYF. The CDR3 bases are TGTGCCTGGAGTATCCCTCCGGGGGAGCAGTACTTC.